Presented here are 22 T cell receptor beta chains from one specimen sequenced in a study of cytomegalovirus exposure and HLA in healthy donors. Primers for the PCR totalled 60 Vbeta and 13 Jbeta. Using immunoSEQ multiplex PCR, the repertoire was profiled, and TCRdb retains in-frame clones only, with some absent. The table records around 180,000 clones, roughly 77% of them present only once. The sample taken for sequencing was PBMCs. These receptors all come from a woman aged 50 to 65 in good health and CMV-seronegative.

The chain recombines TRBV7-2 with TRBJ1-1, with D uncertain. The V gene lost 4 bases and the J gene lost 1 base, with 13 bases spanning the gap. This CDR3 has 15 amino acids. Germline V CDR1 and CDR2: SGHTA, FQGNSA. The CDR3 nucleotides are TGTGCCAGCAGCTCCCTGAATCTAGAGAACACTGAAGCTTTCTTT. Translated: CASSSLNLENTEAFF.

This sequence joins TRBV27 and TRBJ2-5; D might be TRBD1 (6 bases). The J call may be faulty, since TRBJ2-7 better matches the DNA end. The length of the CDR3 is 14 residues. The V gene's germline CDR1 is MNHEY and CDR2 SMNVEV (reference sequence). The CDR3 region is CASSSDRSSYEQYF. The CDR3, as DNA: TGTGCCAGCAGTTCAGACAGGTCCTCCTACGAGCAGTACTTC.

The CDR3 loop is CASSVSVWGDTQYF. CDR3 nucleotides: TGTGCCAGCAGCGTTAGCGTTTGGGGAGATACGCAGTATTTT. The rearrangement joins TRBV9 to TRBJ2-3; D possibly corresponds to TRBD2 (5 bases). CDR1 is SGDLS and CDR2 is YYNGEE in the germline V gene. This CDR3 is built from 14 residues. The V end lost 2 bases, the J end lost 5 bases, and 12 bases lay between the germline ends.

The chain recombines TRBV19 with TRBJ1-1, with 7 nucleotides matching TRBD1. V was clipped by 6 bases and J by 0 bases; unmatched bases: 7. The CDR3 runs to 15 residues. CDR1 is LNHDA, CDR2 SQIVND, per germline (reference sequence). Here the CDR3 reads CASSRQGRMNTEAFF. CDR3 nucleotide sequence: TGTGCCAGTAGCAGACAGGGTCGGATGAACACTGAAGCTTTCTTT.

V is TRBV5-8 and J is TRBJ1-4; D is possibly TRBD1 (5 bases). V was cut by 2 bases and J by 8 bases, with 13 bases left in between. Germline CDR1 SGHTS, CDR2 YDEGEE. This CDR3 is 14 amino acids long. In nucleotides, the CDR3 is TGTGCCAGCAGCTTTGGCAGGGCCAACGAAAAACTGTTTTTT. It encodes CASSFGRANEKLFF.

This clone has only a few counts. CDR3 sequence: CASSLVASNEQFF. The CDR3 bases are TGTGCCAGCAGCTTAGTGGCTAGCAATGAGCAGTTCTTC. J is TRBJ2-1 and V is TRBV13; D call uncertain. Germline CDR1 is PRHDT and CDR2 is FYEKMQ (reference sequence). The CDR3 has 13 amino acids. The V end lost 1 base, the J end lost 6 bases, and 7 bases lay between the germline ends.

CDR3 DNA: TGTGCCAGCAGCCCATTTACCGAGGCGGTCATAAACACTGAAGCTTTCTTT. Amino acid sequence: CASSPFTEAVINTEAFF. The V call is TRBV7-9, the J call TRBJ1-1; D call uncertain. With 5 bases removed from V and 2 bases from J, the gap between germline ends came to 21 bases. CDR1 SEHNR and CDR2 FQNEAQ come from the germline V gene (reference sequence). The CDR3 totals 17 residues.

V and J are TRBV11-2 and TRBJ1-1; TRBD1 is a possible D gene (6 bases). Germline assignment: CDR1 SGHAT and CDR2 FQNNGV. The length of the CDR3 is 15 residues. V was shortened by 0 bases and J by 6 bases, with 14 bases between the two germline ends. The CDR3 DNA reads as TGTGCCAGCAGCTTAGATCGGGCAGGGGAATCTGAAGCTTTCTTT. Translation gives CASSLDRAGESEAFF.

The rearrangement joins TRBV5-5 to TRBJ1-2, with 7 bases matching TRBD1. V dropped 2 bases and J dropped 5; count of bases not matched to a gene: 6. CDR1 SGHKS and CDR2 YYEKEE come from the germline V gene (reference sequence). CDR3 size: 14 residues. CDR3 nucleotide sequence: TGTGCCAGCAGCTTCTCCGGGACAGCTTATGGCTACACCTTC. Translating gives CASSFSGTAYGYTF.

The chain recombines TRBV7-2 with TRBJ2-1; 7 bases fit TRBD2. V gave up 7 bases and J gave up 2 bases; unmatched junction bases: 14. Germline lookup yields CDR1 SGHTA and CDR2 FQGNSA. This CDR3 is 17 amino acids long. CDR3 DNA: TGTGCCAGCAACAAAGCGGGATCAGGCCGGGCCTACAATGAGCAGTTCTTC. Translated, it gives CASNKAGSGRAYNEQFF. The full variable domain, its missing parts supplied by reference TRBV7-2 and TRBJ2-1, is GAGVSQSPSNKVTEKGKDVELRCDPISGHTALYWYRQSLGQGLEFLIYFQGNSAPDKSGLPSDRFSAERTGGSVSTLTIQRTQQEDSAVYLCASNKAGSGRAYNEQFFGPGTRLTVL.

The gene calls are TRBV25-1 and TRBJ2-2, with 10 bases fitting TRBD1. With 4 bases clipped from V and 5 bases from J, the junction kept 4 bases outside the gene matches. Germline CDR1 is MGHDK and CDR2 is SYGVNS. This CDR3 is built from 15 residues. This chain's CDR3 is CASSGGTGDTGELFF. The CDR3, as DNA: TGTGCCAGCAGTGGGGGGACAGGGGATACCGGGGAGCTGTTTTTT.

The rearrangement uses TRBV19 and TRBJ2-2; D possibly corresponds to TRBD2 (5 bases). The CDR3 length is 16 residues. Germline loops: CDR1 LNHDA, CDR2 SQIVND (reference sequence). V shed 6 bases and J shed 0 bases, with 14 bases lying between them. The CDR3 sequence: CASSHRGSANTGELFF. The CDR3 region has the DNA TGTGCCAGTAGCCACCGAGGGTCGGCGAACACCGGGGAGCTGTTTTTT.

In this sample, this clone turned up a few times. This chain links TRBV29-1 with TRBJ1-2; 7 bases are shared with TRBD1. The CDR3 is 13 residues long. J gave up 6 bases and V 6 bases, and 10 bases lay outside the gene matches. The V gene's germline CDR1 is SQVTM and CDR2 ANQGSEA. The CDR3 loop reads CSVSPTGIDGYTF. The DNA of the CDR3 is TGCAGCGTCTCCCCGACAGGGATCGATGGCTACACCTTC.

This CDR3 is CASSAGTGVFEKLFF. The CDR3 DNA is TGTGCCAGCAGCGCTGGGACAGGTGTATTTGAAAAACTGTTTTTT. The chain uses TRBV7-2 and TRBJ1-4; 8 nucleotides agree with TRBD1. This CDR3 contains 15 residues. Germline V gene data show CDR1 as SGHTA and CDR2 as FQGNSA. J gave up 7 bases and V 5 bases, and 9 bases lay outside the gene matches.

The V gene is TRBV5-1, the J gene TRBJ1-2, with 7 bases lining up with TRBD1. The trim removed 0 bases at V and 5 bases at J, leaving 4 bases unmatched. Germline CDR1 SGHRS, CDR2 YFSETQ. The CDR3 loop spans 14 amino acids. The CDR3 DNA reads TGCGCCAGCAGCTTGGGCACAGGGGTTTATGGCTACACCTTC. It codes for CASSLGTGVYGYTF.

The V gene is TRBV5-1, the J gene TRBJ1-4; 8 bases are a match to TRBD1. Trimming cost V 4 bases and J 4 bases; bases outside gene matches: 3. The germline V gene has CDR1 SGHRS and CDR2 YFSETQ. This CDR3 region has 14 residues. CDR3 residues: CASSPDRVNEKLFF. The CDR3 bases are TGCGCCAGCAGCCCGGACAGGGTTAATGAAAAACTGTTTTTT. The whole variable domain, filled in from reference TRBV5-1 and TRBJ1-4, reads KAGVTQTPRYLIKTRGQQVTLSCSPISGHRSVSWYQQTPGQGLQFLFEYFSETQRNKGNFPGRFSGRQFSNSRSEMNVSTLELGDSALYLCASSPDRVNEKLFFGSGTQLSVL.

This clone appeared once. CDR3 sequence reads: CASSLEGAPSYEQYF. The CDR3, as DNA: TGTGCCAGCAGCTTAGAAGGGGCCCCCTCCTACGAGCAGTACTTC. This chain uses TRBV11-2 with TRBJ2-7; TRBD1 is a possible D gene (5 bases). The germline gives CDR1 SGHAT, CDR2 FQNNGV. This CDR3 comprises 15 residues. Trimming took off 0 bases at V and 0 bases at J, with 9 bases between the two ends.

The genes are TRBV9 and TRBJ2-3, with a weak D call TRBD2 (6 bases). Trimming took off 0 bases at V and 6 bases at J, with 11 bases between the two ends. The CDR3 consists of 14 residues. Germline V CDR1 and CDR2: SGDLS, YYNGEE. CDR3 loop: CASSVVGGLDTQYF. The CDR3 nucleotides are TGTGCCAGCAGCGTAGTTGGGGGGTTGGATACGCAGTATTTT.

The V call is TRBV6-6, the J call TRBJ1-5; 7 nucleotides line up with TRBD1. The germline V gene encodes CDR1 MNHNY and CDR2 SVGAGI (reference sequence). The CDR3 runs 16 residues. V lost 0 bases, J lost 1 base, and 3 bases stayed unmatched. DNA of the CDR3: TGTGCCAGCAGTTACTCAGGGGGCCAGAGCAATCAGCCCCAGCATTTT. This codes for CASSYSGGQSNQPQHF.

This clone was found once. The chain is built from TRBV7-9 and TRBJ1-3, with TRBD1 matching over 9 bases. In germline, CDR1 is SEHNR, CDR2 FQNEAQ (reference sequence). This CDR3 has 15 residues. The junction had 2 bases not matched to a gene; V was cut back by 5 bases and J by 0 bases. The CDR3 nucleotides are TGTGCCAGCAGCGGGACAGGGCCCTCTGGAAACACCATATATTTT. Protein product: CASSGTGPSGNTIYF.

The genes are TRBV10-3 and TRBJ2-7; D remains ambiguous. This CDR3 contains 16 residues. Germline loops: CDR1 ENHRY, CDR2 SYGVKD. Between the trimmed V and J ends, which lost 3 bases and 1 base, there was a span of 16 bases. The DNA for the CDR3 is TGTGCCATCAGTGATTTAAGGAGCCACCTATCCTACGAGCAGTACTTC. This translates into CAISDLRSHLSYEQYF.

The V gene is TRBV18, the J gene TRBJ1-2; 8 bases agree with TRBD1. Germline CDR1 KGHSH, CDR2 LQKENI. The CDR3 runs 16 residues. V lost 6 bases and J lost 3; bases outside the gene matches: 12. Here the CDR3 DNA reads TGTGCCAGCTCCCCCAATCAGGGGGCGTCGTACTATGGCTACACCTTC. Translating gives CASSPNQGASYYGYTF. Combining the CDR3 with reference TRBV18 and TRBJ1-2 gives the whole variable domain NAGVMQNPRHLVRRRGQEARLRCSPMKGHSHVYWYRQLPEEGLKFMVYLQKENIIDESGMPKERFSAEFPKEGPSILRIQQVVRGDSAAYFCASSPNQGASYYGYTFGSGTRLTVV.